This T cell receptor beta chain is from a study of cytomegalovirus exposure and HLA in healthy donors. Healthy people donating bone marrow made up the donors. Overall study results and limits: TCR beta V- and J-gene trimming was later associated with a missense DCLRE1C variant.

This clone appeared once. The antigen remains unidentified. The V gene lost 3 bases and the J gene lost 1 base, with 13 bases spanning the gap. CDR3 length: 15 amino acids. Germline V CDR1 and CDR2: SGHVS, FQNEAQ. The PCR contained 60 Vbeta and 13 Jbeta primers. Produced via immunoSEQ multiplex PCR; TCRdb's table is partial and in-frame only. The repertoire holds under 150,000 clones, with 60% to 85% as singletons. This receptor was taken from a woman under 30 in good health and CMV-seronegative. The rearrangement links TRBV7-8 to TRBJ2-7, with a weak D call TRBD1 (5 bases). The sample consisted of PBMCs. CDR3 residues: CASSFFDSASYEQYF. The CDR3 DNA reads TGTGCCAGCAGCTTCTTTGACAGCGCTTCCTACGAGCAGTACTTC. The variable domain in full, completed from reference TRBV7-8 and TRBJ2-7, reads GAGVSQSPRYKVAKRGQDVALRCDPISGHVSLFWYQQALGQGPEFLTYFQNEAQLDKSGLPSDRFFAERPEGSVSTLKIQRTQQEDSAVYLCASSFFDSASYEQYFGPGTRLTVT.